This paragraph covers one T cell receptor beta chain sequence. Antigen: not known. CDR1 and CDR2 from the germline V gene are SGHAT and FQNNGV. Trimming took off 3 bases at V and 6 bases at J, with 8 bases between the two ends. This CDR3 spans 13 amino acids. This sample was taken from a study of T-cell memory formation after mild COVID-19. Overall study results and limits: Mainly in CM and EM were contracting CD4+ clones; CD8+ were in EMRA.

TCRdb used MiXCR to reprocess the 5' RACE reads, holding one entry per CDR3 protein. The table shows about 150,000 distinct CDR3 sequences, with 10% to 15% occurring only once. Sequenced material: PBMCs or a T cell subset sorted from them (not recorded which). The chain joins TRBV11-2 to TRBJ2-2; no clear D gene. The TCR sequence derives from a man aged 18-30 years who had mild COVID-19 (a few samples of this study predate the infection). Cell type and time point are not known. CDR3 sequence: CASSFNGPGELFF. The CDR3 region has the DNA TGTGCCAGCAGCTTTAATGGCCCCGGGGAGCTGTTTTTT.